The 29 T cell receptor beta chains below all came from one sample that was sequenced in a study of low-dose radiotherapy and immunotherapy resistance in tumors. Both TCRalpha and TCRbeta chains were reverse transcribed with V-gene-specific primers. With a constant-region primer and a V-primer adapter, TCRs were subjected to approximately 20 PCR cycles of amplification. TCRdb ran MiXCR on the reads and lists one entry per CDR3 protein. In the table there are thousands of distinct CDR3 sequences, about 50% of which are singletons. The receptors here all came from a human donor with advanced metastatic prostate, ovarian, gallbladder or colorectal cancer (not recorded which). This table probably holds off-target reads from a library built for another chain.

The CDR3 DNA reads as TGTGCCAGCAGCTCACCGGGACAGGGGAATGAGCAGTTCTTC. Encoded protein: CASSSPGQGNEQFF. The genes are TRBV12-3 or TRBV12-4 and TRBJ2-1; 10 positions match TRBD1. The ends lost 6 bases at V and 7 bases at J; junction bases unmatched: 6. The CDR3 length is 14 residues.

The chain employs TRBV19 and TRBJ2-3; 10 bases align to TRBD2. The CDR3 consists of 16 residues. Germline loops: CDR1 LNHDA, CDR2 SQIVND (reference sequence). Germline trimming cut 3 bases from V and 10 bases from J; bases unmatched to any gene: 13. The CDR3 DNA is TGTGCCAGTAGTATTATCATAGCGGGGGGACGGGATGCGCAGTATTTT. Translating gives CASSIIIAGGRDAQYF.

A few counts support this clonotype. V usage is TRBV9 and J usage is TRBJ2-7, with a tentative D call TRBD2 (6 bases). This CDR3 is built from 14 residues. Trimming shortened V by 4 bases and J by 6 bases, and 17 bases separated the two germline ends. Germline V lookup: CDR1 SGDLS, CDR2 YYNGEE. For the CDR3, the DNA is TGTGCCAGCAGCCCCAGCGGTGTGGGGGGCGAGCAGTACTTC. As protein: CASSPSGVGGEQYF.

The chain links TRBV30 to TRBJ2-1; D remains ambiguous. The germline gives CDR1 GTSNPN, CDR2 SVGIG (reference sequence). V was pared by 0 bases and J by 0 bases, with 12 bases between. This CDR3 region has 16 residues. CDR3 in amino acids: CAWSVWPVNSYNEQFF. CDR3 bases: TGTGCCTGGAGTGTTTGGCCGGTTAACTCCTACAATGAGCAGTTCTTC.

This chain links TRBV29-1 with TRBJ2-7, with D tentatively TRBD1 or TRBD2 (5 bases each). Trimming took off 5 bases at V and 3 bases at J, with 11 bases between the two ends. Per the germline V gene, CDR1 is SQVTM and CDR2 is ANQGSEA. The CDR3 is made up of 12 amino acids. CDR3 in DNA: TGCAGCGTTACCCGGGACGGCTACGAGCAGTACTTC. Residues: CSVTRDGYEQYF.

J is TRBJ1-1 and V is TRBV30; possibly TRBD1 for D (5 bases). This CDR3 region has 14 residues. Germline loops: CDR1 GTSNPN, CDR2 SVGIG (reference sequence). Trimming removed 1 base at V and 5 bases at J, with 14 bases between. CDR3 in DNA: TGTGCCTGGAGTGGGTTCGAGGGGAAAACTGAAGCTTTCTTT. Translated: CAWSGFEGKTEAFF.

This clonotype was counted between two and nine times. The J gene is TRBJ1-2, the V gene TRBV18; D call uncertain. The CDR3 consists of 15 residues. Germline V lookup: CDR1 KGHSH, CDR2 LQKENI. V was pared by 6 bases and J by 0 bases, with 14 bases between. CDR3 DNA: TGTGCCAGCTCGGCCGACCGAGGAGCTAACTATGGCTACACCTTC. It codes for CASSADRGANYGYTF.

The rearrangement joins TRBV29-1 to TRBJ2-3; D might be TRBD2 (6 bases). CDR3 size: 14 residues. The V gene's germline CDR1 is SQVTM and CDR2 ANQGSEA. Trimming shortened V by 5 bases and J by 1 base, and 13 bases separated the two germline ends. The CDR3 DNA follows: TGCAGCGTTCTGTCCCCGGGGGGCACAGATACGCAGTATTTT. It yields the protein CSVLSPGGTDTQYF.

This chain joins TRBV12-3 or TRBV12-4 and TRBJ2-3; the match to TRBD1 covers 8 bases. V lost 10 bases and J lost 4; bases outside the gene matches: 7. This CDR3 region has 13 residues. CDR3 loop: CATTGEAADTQYF. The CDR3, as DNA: TGTGCCACGACAGGGGAGGCGGCAGATACGCAGTATTTT.

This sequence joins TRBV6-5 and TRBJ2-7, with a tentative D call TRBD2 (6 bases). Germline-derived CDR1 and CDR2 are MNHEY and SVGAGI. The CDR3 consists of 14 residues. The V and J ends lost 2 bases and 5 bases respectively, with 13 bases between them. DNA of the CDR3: TGTGCCAGCAGTTACGGAGGGCCAAGAAACGAGCAGTACTTC. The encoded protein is CASSYGGPRNEQYF.

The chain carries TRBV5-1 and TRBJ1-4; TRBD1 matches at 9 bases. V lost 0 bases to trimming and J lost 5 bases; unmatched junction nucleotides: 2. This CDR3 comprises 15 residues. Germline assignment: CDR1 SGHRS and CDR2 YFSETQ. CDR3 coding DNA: TGCGCCAGCAGCTTGGCCGGGACAGGGAATGAAAAACTGTTTTTT. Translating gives CASSLAGTGNEKLFF.

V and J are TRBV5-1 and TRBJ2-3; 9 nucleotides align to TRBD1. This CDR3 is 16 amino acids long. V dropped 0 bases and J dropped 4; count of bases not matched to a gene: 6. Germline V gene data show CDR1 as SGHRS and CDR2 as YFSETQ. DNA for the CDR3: TGCGCCAGCAGCTTGGATGGGGGACAGGGTGCAGATACGCAGTATTTT. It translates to CASSLDGGQGADTQYF.

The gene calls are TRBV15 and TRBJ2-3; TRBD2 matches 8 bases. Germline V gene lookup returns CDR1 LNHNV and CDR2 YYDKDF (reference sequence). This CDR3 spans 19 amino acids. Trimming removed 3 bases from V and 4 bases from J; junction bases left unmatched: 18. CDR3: CATSSLLPLSGGESDTQYF. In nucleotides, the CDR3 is TGTGCCACCAGCAGCTTACTACCCCTAAGCGGGGGAGAATCAGATACGCAGTATTTT.

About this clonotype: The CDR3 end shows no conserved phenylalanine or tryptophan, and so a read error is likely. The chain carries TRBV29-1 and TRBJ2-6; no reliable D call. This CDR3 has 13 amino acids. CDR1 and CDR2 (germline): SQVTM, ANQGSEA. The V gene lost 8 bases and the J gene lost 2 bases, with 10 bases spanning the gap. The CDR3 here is CSTKAPGANVLTS. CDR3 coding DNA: TGCAGCACCAAGGCCCCTGGGGCCAACGTCCTGACTTCC.

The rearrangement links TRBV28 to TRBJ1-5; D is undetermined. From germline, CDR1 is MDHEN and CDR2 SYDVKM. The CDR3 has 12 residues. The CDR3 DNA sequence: TGTATGGTAGCAGCCAGCAATCAGCCCCAGCATTTT. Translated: CMVAASNQPQHF.

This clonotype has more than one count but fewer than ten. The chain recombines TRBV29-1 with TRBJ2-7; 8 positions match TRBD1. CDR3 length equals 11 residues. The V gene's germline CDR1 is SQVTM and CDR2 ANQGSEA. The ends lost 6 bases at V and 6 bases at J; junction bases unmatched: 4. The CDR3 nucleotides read TGCAGCGTCCACAGGGGGACCGAGCAGTACTTC. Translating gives CSVHRGTEQYF.

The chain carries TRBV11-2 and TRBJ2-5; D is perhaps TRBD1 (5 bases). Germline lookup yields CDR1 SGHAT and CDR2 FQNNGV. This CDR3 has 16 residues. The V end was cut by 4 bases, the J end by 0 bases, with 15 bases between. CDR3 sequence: CASSSFGAVDQETQYF. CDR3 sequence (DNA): TGTGCCAGCAGCTCCTTTGGGGCAGTAGACCAAGAGACCCAGTACTTC.

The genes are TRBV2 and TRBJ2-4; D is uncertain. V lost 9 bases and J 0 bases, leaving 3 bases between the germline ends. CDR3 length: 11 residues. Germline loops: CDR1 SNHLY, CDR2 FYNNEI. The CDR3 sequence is CASLAKNIQYF. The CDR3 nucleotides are TGTGCCAGTCTAGCCAAAAACATTCAGTACTTC.

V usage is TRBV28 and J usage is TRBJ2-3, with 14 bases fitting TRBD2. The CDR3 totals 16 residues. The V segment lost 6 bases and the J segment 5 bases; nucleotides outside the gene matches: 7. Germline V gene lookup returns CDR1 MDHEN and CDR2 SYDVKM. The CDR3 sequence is CASRSTGTSGRDTQYF. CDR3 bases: TGTGCCAGCAGGTCCACCGGGACTAGCGGGAGAGATACGCAGTATTTT.

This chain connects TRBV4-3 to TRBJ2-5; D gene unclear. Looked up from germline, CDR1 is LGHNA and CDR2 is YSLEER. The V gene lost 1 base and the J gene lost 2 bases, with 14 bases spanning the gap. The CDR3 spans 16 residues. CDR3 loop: CASSQGGVLPQETQYF. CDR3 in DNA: TGCGCCAGCAGCCAAGGAGGAGTACTCCCACAAGAGACCCAGTACTTC.

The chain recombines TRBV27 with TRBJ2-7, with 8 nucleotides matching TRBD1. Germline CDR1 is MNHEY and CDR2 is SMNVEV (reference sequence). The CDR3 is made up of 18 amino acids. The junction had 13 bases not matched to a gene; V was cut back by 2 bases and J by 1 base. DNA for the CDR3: TGTGCCAGCAGTTTAAGACGGAACGGACAGGGAAAATCCTACGAGCAGTACTTC. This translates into CASSLRRNGQGKSYEQYF.

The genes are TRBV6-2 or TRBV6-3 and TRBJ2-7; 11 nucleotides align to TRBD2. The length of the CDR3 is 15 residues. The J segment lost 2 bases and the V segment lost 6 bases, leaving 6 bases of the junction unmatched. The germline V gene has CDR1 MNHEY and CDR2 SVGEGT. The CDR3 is CASRTLAGGPYEQYF. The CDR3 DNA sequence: TGTGCCAGCAGGACGTTAGCGGGAGGGCCCTACGAGCAGTACTTC.

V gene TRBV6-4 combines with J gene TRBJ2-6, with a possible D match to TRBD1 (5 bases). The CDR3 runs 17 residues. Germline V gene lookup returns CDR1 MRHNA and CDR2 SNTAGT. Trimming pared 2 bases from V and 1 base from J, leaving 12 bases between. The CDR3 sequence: CASSDTRRGSGANVLTF. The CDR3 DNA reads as TGTGCCAGCAGTGACACTCGTAGGGGTTCTGGGGCCAACGTCCTGACTTTC.

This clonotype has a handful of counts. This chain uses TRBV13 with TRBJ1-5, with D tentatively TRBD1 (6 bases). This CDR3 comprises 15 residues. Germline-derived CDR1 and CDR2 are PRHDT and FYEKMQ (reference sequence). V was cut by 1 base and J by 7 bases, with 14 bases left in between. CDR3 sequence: CASSLERGGLQPQHF. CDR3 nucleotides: TGTGCCAGCAGCTTAGAGCGAGGGGGACTCCAGCCCCAGCATTTT.

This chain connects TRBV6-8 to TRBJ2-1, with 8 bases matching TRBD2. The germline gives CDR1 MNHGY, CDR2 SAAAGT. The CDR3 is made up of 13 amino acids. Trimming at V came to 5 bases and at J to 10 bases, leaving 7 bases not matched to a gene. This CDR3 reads CASSTPAGVEQFF. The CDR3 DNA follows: TGTGCCAGCAGTACCCCAGCGGGGGTAGAGCAGTTCTTC.

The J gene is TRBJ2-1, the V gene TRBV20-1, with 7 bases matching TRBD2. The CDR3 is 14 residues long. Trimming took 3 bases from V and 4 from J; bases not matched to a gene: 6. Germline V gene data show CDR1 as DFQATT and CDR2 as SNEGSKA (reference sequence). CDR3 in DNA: TGCAGTGCTAGTCTGGGGGGGGAGTACAATGAGCAGTTCTTC. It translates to CSASLGGEYNEQFF.

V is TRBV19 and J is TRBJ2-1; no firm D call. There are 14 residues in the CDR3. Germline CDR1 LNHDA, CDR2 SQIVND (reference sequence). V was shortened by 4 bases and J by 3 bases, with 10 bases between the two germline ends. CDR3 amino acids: CASSRSSGYNEQFF. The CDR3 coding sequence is TGTGCCAGTAGTAGGTCCTCCGGCTACAATGAGCAGTTCTTC.

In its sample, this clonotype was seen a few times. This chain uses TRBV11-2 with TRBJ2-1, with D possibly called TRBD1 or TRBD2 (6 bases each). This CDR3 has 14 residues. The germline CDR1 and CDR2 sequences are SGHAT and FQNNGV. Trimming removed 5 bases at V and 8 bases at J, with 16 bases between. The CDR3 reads CASSRGGRSDEQFF. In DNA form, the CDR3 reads TGTGCCAGCAGCCGAGGGGGGCGGTCAGATGAGCAGTTCTTC.

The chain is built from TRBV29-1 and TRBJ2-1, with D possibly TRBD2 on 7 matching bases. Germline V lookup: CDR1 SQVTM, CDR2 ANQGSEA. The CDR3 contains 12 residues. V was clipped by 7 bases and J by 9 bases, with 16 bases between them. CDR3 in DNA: TGCAGCGGTTCTGAGGGAGGGGGTGAGCAGTTCTTC. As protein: CSGSEGGGEQFF.